The 4 T cell receptor beta chains in this list originate from one sample, sequenced in a study of CD8 T cells in ankylosing spondylitis. TCRdb independently ran MiXCR on the 5' RACE reads; one entry per CDR3 protein. Among under 200,000 distinct CDR3 sequences listed, around 9.6% were seen once. The sequenced sample consisted of blood, either unsorted or a sorted T cell fraction (not recorded which). Receptors originate from a female donor with ankylosing spondylitis or in good health (not recorded which).

This clonotype was counted many times. The chain couples TRBV5-6 to TRBJ2-7; 12 nucleotides line up with TRBD2. Germline V gene data show CDR1 as SGHDT and CDR2 as YYEEEE. V shed 4 bases, J shed 7 bases, and the junction held 9 bases outside the gene matches. This CDR3 has 15 residues. In nucleotides, the CDR3 is TGTGCCAGCAGCAGAAGACTAGCGGGAGAAAAAGAGCAGTACTTC. It translates to CASSRRLAGEKEQYF.

Ten or more counts support this clonotype. CDR3 in amino acids: CASSPRLGEQYF. The CDR3 nucleotides read TGTGCCAGCAGTCCCCGGCTGGGGGAGCAGTACTTC. The V and J genes are TRBV12-3 or TRBV12-4 and TRBJ2-7, with D hard to call. CDR3 length: 12 residues. V was pared by 5 bases and J by 7 bases, with 12 bases between.

The chain combines TRBV21-1 with TRBJ2-7; the tabulated D call, TRBD1, remains unverified against the DNA. TRBV21-1 is a pseudogene locus. The CDR3 consists of 16 residues. CDR3 in DNA: TGTGCCAGCAGCACACGATTCCCCCCAAACTCCTACGAGCAGTACTTC. It translates to CASSTRFPPNSYEQYF.

The sample holds a few counts of this clonotype. This chain connects TRBV27 to TRBJ1-2; D perhaps matches TRBD1 (5 bases). CDR1 is MNHEY and CDR2 is SMNVEV in the germline V gene (reference sequence). Trimming removed 4 bases from V and 4 bases from J, with 10 bases in between. This CDR3 comprises 13 residues. DNA of the CDR3: TGTGCCAGCAGTTGGGACGGGACCTATGGCTACACCTTC. Its protein product is CASSWDGTYGYTF.